The T cell receptor (beta chain) described here comes from a study of response to subunit inactivated influenza vaccine. TCRdb re-derived calls from the RT-PCR reads in MiXCR, one entry per CDR3 protein. The repertoire holds about 520,000 distinct CDR3 sequences, with around 9.9% as singletons. Looked up from germline, CDR1 is MNHEY and CDR2 is SVGEGT. Trimming cost V 5 bases and J 11 bases, with 18 bases left between them. CDR3 length equals 13 residues. On this clonotype itself: The antigen remains unidentified.

General study points: The authors offered the suggestion that each seasonal influenza vaccination recruits few new T cells.

Sequences were derived from PBMCs from blood, sampled about 40 days after vaccination. This receptor was identified in a man aged 50-59 years who received an inactivated influenza vaccine. This sequence joins TRBV6-2 or TRBV6-3 and TRBJ1-1; TRBD1 is a possible D gene (6 bases). Written as DNA, the CDR3 is TGTGCCAGCAGTGGCCCCGGGACACTGGCGGCTTTCTTT. Encoded protein: CASSGPGTLAAFF.